What follows are 19 T cell receptor beta chains derived from one specimen sequenced in a study of T-cell reconstitution after alpha-beta-depleted transplantation in children. Using unique molecular identifiers, the investigators prepared the TCRbeta library. TCRdb re-called the PCR reads with MiXCR, one entry per CDR3 protein. The table records some 830,000 distinct CDR3 sequences, about 15% of them present only once. The sample in question was PBMCs, mostly from graft donor cells, obtained 360 days after TCRalphabeta/CD19-depleted stem cell transplant. These receptors all stem from a male patient younger than 18 who had a stem cell transplant for acute lymphoblastic leukemia, so the T cells may come from the graft donor.

There are many counts of this clonotype. The rearrangement links TRBV20-1 to TRBJ1-2, with no clear D. V shed 2 bases and J shed 3 bases, with 16 bases lying between them. CDR1 and CDR2 (germline): DFQATT, SNEGSKA (reference sequence). CDR3 length: 15 residues. As DNA, the CDR3 is TGCAGTGCTAGAAAGTTAAGAGGGTACGACTATGGCTACACCTTC. It codes for CSARKLRGYDYGYTF.

This rearrangement joins TRBV11-3 to TRBJ2-7; TRBD2 matches 7 bases. V was clipped by 1 base and J by 2 bases; unmatched bases: 8. Germline V gene sequence: CDR1 SGHNT, CDR2 YENEEA. CDR3 length equals 16 residues. The CDR3 DNA sequence: TGTGCCAGCAGCTTAGGCGGAGCGGGACTGCCCTACGAGCAGTACTTC. Protein sequence: CASSLGGAGLPYEQYF.

This chain uses TRBV27 with TRBJ2-7; 10 bases are shared with TRBD2. Trimming removed 5 bases from V and 2 bases from J; junction bases left unmatched: 6. Germline-derived CDR1 and CDR2 are MNHEY and SMNVEV (reference sequence). The length of the CDR3 is 15 residues. CDR3 in DNA: TGTGCCAGCAGTACTATTAGCGGGAGGCCCTACGAGCAGTACTTC. This codes for CASSTISGRPYEQYF.

J is TRBJ1-4 and V is TRBV2; a possible D gene is TRBD1 (6 bases). V gave up 7 bases and J gave up 0 bases, with 15 bases separating them. Germline values: CDR1 SNHLY, CDR2 FYNNEI. The length of the CDR3 is 16 residues. DNA for the CDR3: TGTGCCAGCACCGCTGAGGGGACACCAACTAATGAAAAACTGTTTTTT. Its protein is CASTAEGTPTNEKLFF.

This clonotype came up a few times. The chain links TRBV3-1 to TRBJ2-3; 14 bases align to TRBD2. The CDR3 spans 17 residues. V lost 4 bases, J lost 5 bases, and 8 bases stayed unmatched. CDR1 and CDR2 (germline): LGHDT, YNNKEL (reference sequence). The CDR3 nucleotides read TGTGCCAGCAGCCTCCTGACTAGCGGGAGGGCCGGAGATACGCAGTATTTT. This sequence encodes CASSLLTSGRAGDTQYF.

The rearrangement joins TRBV5-1 to TRBJ2-1; 11 nucleotides match TRBD2. Germline V lookup: CDR1 SGHRS, CDR2 YFSETQ. V was pared by 4 bases and J by 4 bases, with 7 bases of the junction left unmatched. The CDR3 extends over 16 amino acids. The CDR3 DNA follows: TGCGCCAGCAGCACGGGGGGACTAGCGGTTTACAATGAGCAGTTCTTC. It specifies CASSTGGLAVYNEQFF.

This clonotype was seen a few times. This sequence joins TRBV7-6 and TRBJ2-7, with 12 nucleotides matching TRBD1. From germline, CDR1 is SGHVS and CDR2 FNYEAQ. Losses at the gene ends were 5 bases for V and 5 bases for J; bases not matched to a gene: 7. The length of the CDR3 is 15 residues. The CDR3 is CASSNAGTGGHEQYF. The CDR3 DNA sequence: TGTGCCAGCAGCAACGCCGGGACAGGGGGCCACGAGCAGTACTTC. The whole variable domain, remainder taken from reference TRBV7-6 and TRBJ2-7, is GAGVSQSPRYKVTKRGQDVALRCDPISGHVSLYWYRQALGQGPEFLTYFNYEAQQDKSGLPNDRFSAERPEGSISTLTIQRTEQRDSAMYRCASSNAGTGGHEQYFGPGTRLTVT.

The rearrangement joins TRBV5-6 to TRBJ2-3; 11 nucleotides line up with TRBD1. Trimming took 3 bases from V and 2 from J; bases not matched to a gene: 2. The germline CDR1 and CDR2 sequences are SGHDT and YYEEEE. The CDR3 is 15 residues long. The CDR3 DNA is TGTGCCAGCAGCTGGGACAGGGGGTCCACAGATACGCAGTATTTT. This sequence encodes CASSWDRGSTDTQYF.

This clonotype was counted ten times or more. This chain links TRBV4-1 with TRBJ2-1; D is possibly TRBD2 (7 bases). V lost 6 bases to trimming and J lost 6 bases, with 18 bases between them. Germline values: CDR1 MGHRA, CDR2 YSYEKL. The CDR3 length is 15 residues. The CDR3 loop is CASSAGAPFLNEQFF. Written as DNA, the CDR3 is TGCGCCAGCAGTGCGGGGGCACCATTCCTCAATGAGCAGTTCTTC.

This chain joins TRBV18 and TRBJ2-5; 8 nucleotides match TRBD1. The CDR3 spans 15 residues. The V and J ends lost 3 bases and 5 bases, in that order; junction bases with no gene match: 8. Per germline, CDR1 KGHSH and CDR2 LQKENI. This CDR3 is CASSPWTGSRETQYF. DNA of the CDR3: TGTGCCAGCTCACCTTGGACAGGGTCAAGGGAGACCCAGTACTTC.

In its sample, this clonotype was seen many times. The gene calls are TRBV27 and TRBJ2-2, with 7 bases fitting TRBD2. In germline, CDR1 is MNHEY, CDR2 SMNVEV (reference sequence). J was trimmed by 7 bases and V by 3 bases; bases with no gene match: 8. This CDR3 region has 15 residues. CDR3 DNA sequence: TGTGCCAGCAGTTTCTCAAACGGGGGGATCGGGGAGCTGTTTTTT. This encodes CASSFSNGGIGELFF.

This clonotype was seen at least ten times. The chain combines TRBV5-5 with TRBJ2-7; D gene ambiguous. CDR3 length: 15 amino acids. Trimming shortened V by 2 bases and J by 4 bases, and 16 bases separated the two germline ends. Germline lookup yields CDR1 SGHKS and CDR2 YYEKEE (reference sequence). The CDR3 loop reads CASSFNGLAPYEQYF. Written as DNA, the CDR3 is TGTGCCAGCAGCTTCAATGGCTTAGCACCTTACGAGCAGTACTTC.

This clonotype showed up just a few times. The J gene is TRBJ1-4, the V gene TRBV5-1, with TRBD1 as a possible D gene (6 bases). This CDR3 contains 14 residues. CDR1 is SGHRS and CDR2 is YFSETQ in the germline V gene. V shed 1 base and J shed 9 bases, with 13 bases lying between them. The CDR3 sequence: CASSLPGGKKKLFF. The DNA for the CDR3 is TGCGCCAGCAGCTTGCCCGGGGGCAAGAAAAAACTGTTTTTT.

This chain links TRBV7-2 with TRBJ2-7, with 10 bases that match TRBD1. Germline assignment: CDR1 SGHTA and CDR2 FQGNSA. The trim removed 7 bases at V and 3 bases at J, leaving 9 bases unmatched. The CDR3 sequence is 15 residues long. The CDR3 DNA sequence: TGTGCCAGCATGAGTCCCGGGACAGGGGTCTACGAGCAGTACTTC. This sequence encodes CASMSPGTGVYEQYF.

This clonotype came up a few times. The V and J genes are TRBV11-2 and TRBJ2-7, with TRBD1 matching over 10 bases. CDR1 SGHAT and CDR2 FQNNGV come from the germline V gene. The junction had 12 bases not matched to a gene; V was cut back by 4 bases and J by 3 bases. The CDR3 is 17 residues long. The CDR3 here is CASSSRVPGQGYYEQYF. The CDR3 nucleotides read TGTGCCAGCAGCTCCCGAGTCCCGGGACAGGGGTACTACGAGCAGTACTTC.

This clonotype was seen a few times. The genes are TRBV3-1 and TRBJ2-7, with 8 bases matching TRBD1. The junction had 9 bases not matched to a gene; V was cut back by 4 bases and J by 7 bases. The CDR3 loop spans 14 amino acids. Germline V CDR1 and CDR2: LGHDT, YNNKEL (reference sequence). The CDR3: CASSPWTGPREQYF. The CDR3, as DNA: TGTGCCAGCAGCCCGTGGACAGGGCCTAGAGAGCAGTACTTC.

This clonotype was seen only a few times. An end of the junction differs from the germline gene, which may be a read error. The chain uses TRBV20-1 and TRBJ2-7; D may match TRBD1 or TRBD2 (6 bases each). Germline-derived CDR1 and CDR2 are DFQATT and SNEGSKA (reference sequence). CDR3 length: 15 residues. For the CDR3, the DNA is TGCTGTGCCAGGAGGGGGAATGCCCTCTCCTACGAGCAGTACTTC. This encodes CCARRGNALSYEQYF.

This chain uses TRBV5-1 with TRBJ2-7; 8 positions match TRBD1. The ends lost 3 bases at V and 3 bases at J; junction bases unmatched: 8. The germline V gene has CDR1 SGHRS and CDR2 YFSETQ. The CDR3 consists of 15 residues. CDR3 region: CASSSRTGFNYEQYF. In DNA, the CDR3 is TGCGCCAGCAGCTCGCGGACAGGGTTTAACTACGAGCAGTACTTC.

This clonotype turned up a few times. The rearrangement joins TRBV12-3 or TRBV12-4 to TRBJ1-5; D ambiguous. V was clipped by 7 bases and J by 4 bases, with 11 bases between them. The CDR3 is 13 residues long. CDR3 DNA sequence: TGTGCCAGCAATAATCCTGGGAATCAGCCCCAGCATTTT. Amino acids: CASNNPGNQPQHF.